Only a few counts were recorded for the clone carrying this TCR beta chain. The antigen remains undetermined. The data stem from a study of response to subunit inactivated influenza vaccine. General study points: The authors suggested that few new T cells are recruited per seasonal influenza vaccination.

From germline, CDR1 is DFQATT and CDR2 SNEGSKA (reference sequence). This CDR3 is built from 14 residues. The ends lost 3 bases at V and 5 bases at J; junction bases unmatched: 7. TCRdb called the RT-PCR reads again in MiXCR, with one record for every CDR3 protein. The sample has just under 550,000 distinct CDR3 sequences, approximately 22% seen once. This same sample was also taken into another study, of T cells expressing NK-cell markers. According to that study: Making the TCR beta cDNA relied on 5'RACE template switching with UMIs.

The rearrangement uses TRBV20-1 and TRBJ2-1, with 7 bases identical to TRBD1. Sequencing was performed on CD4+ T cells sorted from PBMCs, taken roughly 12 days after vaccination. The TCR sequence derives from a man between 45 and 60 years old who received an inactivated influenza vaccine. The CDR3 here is CSASQGVRDNEQFF. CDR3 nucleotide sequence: TGCAGTGCTAGTCAGGGGGTAAGGGACAATGAGCAGTTCTTC.